The 9 T cell receptor beta chains in this list originate from one sample, sequenced in a study of T-cell memory formation after mild COVID-19. TCRdb passed the 5' RACE reads through MiXCR, listing each CDR3 protein once. The sample records some 330,000 distinct CDR3 sequences, around 21% being singletons. The specimen was PBMCs or a T cell subset sorted from them (not recorded which). These TCRs come from an adult woman who had mild COVID-19 (a few samples of this study predate the infection). Cell type and time point are not known.

This clonotype was counted only a few times. The chain couples TRBV5-1 to TRBJ2-5; 14 bases line up with TRBD2. The germline V gene has CDR1 SGHRS and CDR2 YFSETQ. Germline trimming cut 4 bases from V and 4 bases from J; bases unmatched to any gene: 6. The CDR3 sequence is 16 residues long. The CDR3 bases are TGCGCCAGCAGCCCGACTAGCGGGGGGGCCGGAGAGACCCAGTACTTC. Encoded protein: CASSPTSGGAGETQYF.

In its sample, this clonotype was seen a few times. The rearrangement joins TRBV29-1 to TRBJ1-2, with 9 bases identical to TRBD1. CDR1 is SQVTM, CDR2 ANQGSEA, per germline. The CDR3 contains 13 residues. The J segment lost 2 bases and the V segment lost 7 bases, leaving 5 bases of the junction unmatched. The CDR3 DNA sequence: TGCAGCGATCGGGACAGGGAGAACTATGGCTACACCTTC. Translation: CSDRDRENYGYTF.

As regards this clonotype: The germline gene is not matched at one end of the junction; a read error may be the cause. The V and J genes are TRBV7-7 and TRBJ2-2; D unresolved. The CDR3 loop spans 13 amino acids. CDR1 is SSHAT, CDR2 FNYEAQ, per germline (reference sequence). CDR3 loop: CASSFVHAGELFF. DNA for the CDR3: TGTGCTAGCAGCTTCGTGCACGCCGGGGAGCTGTTTTTT.

V and J are TRBV3-1 and TRBJ1-1, with D maybe TRBD1 (6 bases). Trimming shortened V by 4 bases and J by 4 bases, and 19 bases separated the two germline ends. The CDR3 loop spans 16 amino acids. The germline CDR1 and CDR2 sequences are LGHDT and YNNKEL (reference sequence). The CDR3 DNA reads as TGTGCCAGCAGCCTCGTCGGGGGGCGCGTGGTCACTGAAGCTTTCTTT. It codes for CASSLVGGRVVTEAFF.

The chain carries TRBV9 and TRBJ2-7; 8 nucleotides align to TRBD1. From germline, CDR1 is SGDLS and CDR2 YYNGEE. V was clipped by 3 bases and J by 3 bases; unmatched bases: 8. The CDR3 totals 15 residues. CDR3 sequence: CASSAGQGQNYEQYF. The DNA of the CDR3 is TGTGCCAGCAGCGCAGGACAGGGCCAAAACTACGAGCAGTACTTC.

This clonotype turned up a few times. The chain carries TRBV7-2 and TRBJ2-3; TRBD2 aligns across 11 bases. CDR3 length: 16 amino acids. J lost 0 bases, V lost 5 bases, and 4 bases had no gene match. Germline CDR1 is SGHTA and CDR2 is FQGNSA. Here the CDR3 DNA reads TGTGCCAGCAGCCGGGTAGCGGGGGGGAGCACAGATACGCAGTATTTT. Translated: CASSRVAGGSTDTQYF.

Ten or more counts support this clonotype. This chain uses TRBV7-2 with TRBJ2-3, with 8 bases fitting TRBD2. V dropped 2 bases and J dropped 5; count of bases not matched to a gene: 9. The CDR3 is 16 amino acids. Germline CDR1 and CDR2: SGHTA and FQGNSA. DNA of the CDR3: TGTGCCAGCAGCTTACGCCTTAGCGGGAATCAAGATACGCAGTATTTT. Translation: CASSLRLSGNQDTQYF. The full variable domain, in which reference TRBV7-2 and TRBJ2-3 provide the parts outside the CDR3, is GAGVSQSPSNKVTEKGKDVELRCDPISGHTALYWYRQSLGQGLEFLIYFQGNSAPDKSGLPSDRFSAERTGGSVSTLTIQRTQQEDSAVYLCASSLRLSGNQDTQYFGPGTRLTVL.

The chain carries TRBV30 and TRBJ2-1; 7 bases map to TRBD2. CDR3 length equals 16 residues. The V segment lost 0 bases and the J segment 0 bases; nucleotides outside the gene matches: 5. Germline assignment: CDR1 GTSNPN and CDR2 SVGIG (reference sequence). The CDR3 loop is CAWSVVRTSSYNEQFF. The CDR3 bases are TGTGCCTGGAGTGTAGTCCGGACTAGCTCCTACAATGAGCAGTTCTTC.

CDR3 sequence (DNA): TGTGCCAGCAGCTTATCTCAAGATACGCAGTATTTT. The encoded protein is CASSLSQDTQYF. This rearrangement joins TRBV11-3 to TRBJ2-3, with D unclear. Germline CDR1 reads SGHNT; CDR2 reads YENEEA. CDR3 size: 12 residues. Trimming removed 2 bases from V and 5 bases from J, with 5 bases in between.